This TCR beta chain emerged from a study of cytomegalovirus exposure and HLA in healthy donors. Germline assignment: CDR1 MNHEY and CDR2 SMNVEV (reference sequence). The CDR3 has 19 residues. J gave up 4 bases and V 9 bases, and 23 bases lay outside the gene matches. PCR used 60 Vbeta primers and 13 Jbeta primers. The assay was immunoSEQ multiplex PCR, and TCRdb's table has in-frame clones only and misses some. The sample gives some 200,000 clones, approximately 85% of which show up once; around 2.7% is in the top ten. The sequenced sample was PBMCs. The gene calls are TRBV27 and TRBJ2-1; 8 positions agree with TRBD1. The sequence derives from a woman aged 40 to 50 in good health and CMV-seronegative. CDR3 sequence: CASSNAGGTGTGIYNEQFF. The CDR3 coding sequence is TGTGCCAGTTCTAACGCAGGGGGCACCGGGACTGGGATTTACAATGAGCAGTTCTTC.